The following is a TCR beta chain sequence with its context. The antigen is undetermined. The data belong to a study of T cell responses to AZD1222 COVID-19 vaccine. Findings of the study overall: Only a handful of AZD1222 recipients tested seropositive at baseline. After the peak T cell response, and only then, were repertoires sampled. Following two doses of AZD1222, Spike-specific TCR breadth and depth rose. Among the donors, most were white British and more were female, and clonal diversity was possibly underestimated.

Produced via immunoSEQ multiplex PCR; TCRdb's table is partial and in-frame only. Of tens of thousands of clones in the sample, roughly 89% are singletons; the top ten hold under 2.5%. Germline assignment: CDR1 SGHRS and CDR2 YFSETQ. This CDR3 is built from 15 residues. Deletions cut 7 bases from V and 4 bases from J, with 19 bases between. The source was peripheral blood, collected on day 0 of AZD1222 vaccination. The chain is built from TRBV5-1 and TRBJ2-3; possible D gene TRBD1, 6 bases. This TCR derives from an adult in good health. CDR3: CASGATGLVSDTQYF. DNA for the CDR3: TGCGCCAGCGGAGCAACAGGGTTGGTTTCAGATACGCAGTATTTT.